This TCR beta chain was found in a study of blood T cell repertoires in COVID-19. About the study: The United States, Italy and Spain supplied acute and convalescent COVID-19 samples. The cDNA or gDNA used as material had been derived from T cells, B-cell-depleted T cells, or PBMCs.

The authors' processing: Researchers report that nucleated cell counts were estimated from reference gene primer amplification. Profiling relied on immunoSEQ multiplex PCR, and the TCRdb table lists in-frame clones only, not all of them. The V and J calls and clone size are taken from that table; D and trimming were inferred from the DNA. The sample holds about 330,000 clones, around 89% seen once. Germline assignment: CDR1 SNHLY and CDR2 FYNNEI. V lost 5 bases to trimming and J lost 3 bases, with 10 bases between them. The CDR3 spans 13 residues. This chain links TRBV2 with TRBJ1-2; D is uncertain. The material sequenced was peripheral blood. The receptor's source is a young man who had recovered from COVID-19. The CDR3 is CASSPGLYYGYTF. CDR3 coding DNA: TGTGCCAGCAGTCCGGGTCTATACTATGGCTACACCTTC.